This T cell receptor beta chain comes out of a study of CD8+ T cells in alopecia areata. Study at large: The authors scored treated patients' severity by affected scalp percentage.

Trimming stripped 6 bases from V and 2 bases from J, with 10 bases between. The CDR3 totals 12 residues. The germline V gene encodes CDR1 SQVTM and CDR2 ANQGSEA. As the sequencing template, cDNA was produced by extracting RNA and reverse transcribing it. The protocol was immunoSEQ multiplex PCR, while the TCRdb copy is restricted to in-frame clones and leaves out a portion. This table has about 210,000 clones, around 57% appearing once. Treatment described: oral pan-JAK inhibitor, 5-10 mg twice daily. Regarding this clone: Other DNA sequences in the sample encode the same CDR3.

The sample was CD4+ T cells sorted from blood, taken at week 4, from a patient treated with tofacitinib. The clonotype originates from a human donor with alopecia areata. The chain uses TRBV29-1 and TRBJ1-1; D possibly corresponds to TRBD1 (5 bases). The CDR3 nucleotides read TGCAGCGTCTGGAGGGGTAACACTGAAGCTTTCTTT. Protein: CSVWRGNTEAFF.